The TCR beta chain under discussion was sequenced for a study of post-analysis software for immune sequencing data. About the study: The courses of disease that were included comprised relapsing-remitting, secondary progressive and progressive-relapsing multiple sclerosis.

On this clonotype: Antigen unknown.

Every TCR beta cDNA library bore unique molecular identifiers. From around 0.96 to 9.9 million T cells, roughly 530,000 cDNA molecules were obtained. TCRdb ran MiXCR on the PCR reads and lists one entry per CDR3 protein. The data contain roughly 800,000 distinct CDR3 sequences, roughly 27% of them singletons. Broader study findings: Strong co-clustering by F measure was evident for samples that had been prepared in the same batch. Comparison with controls showed significantly lower normalized Chao1 diversity in multiple sclerosis patients. There were five or six TRBV segments more frequent in patients than controls, and TRBV5-6, TRBV5-1 and TRBV20-1 were among them.

The CDR3 sequence is 14 residues long. Trimming cost V 10 bases and J 4 bases; bases outside gene matches: 10. CDR1 is MNHNS, CDR2 SASEGT, per germline. This chain joins TRBV6-1 and TRBJ1-2; 9 bases align to TRBD1. This receptor was taken from a girl aged 5-17 years with multiple sclerosis. Sample: blood. CDR3 residues: CATTPGQGIYGYTF. DNA of the CDR3: TGTGCCACGACTCCGGGACAGGGTATCTATGGCTACACCTTC.